What follows is one TCR beta chain and its context. Authors' methods: The authors estimated nucleated cell counts from reference gene primer amplification. Libraries were prepared by immunoSEQ multiplex PCR; TCRdb keeps only in-frame clonotypes and omits some of them. V and J calls and clone size are as listed in that table; D and trimming were resolved from the DNA. The sample has 100,000 to 150,000 clones, around four fifths seen once; the top ten hold 20% to 30%. The sample originates from a study of blood T cell repertoires in COVID-19. Background on the study: The United States, Italy and Spain provided the acute and convalescent COVID-19 samples.

This CDR3 is built from 15 residues. Trimming removed 3 bases from V and 8 bases from J; junction bases left unmatched: 8. Germline-derived CDR1 and CDR2 are KGHSH and LQKENI. The chain employs TRBV18 and TRBJ1-1; 11 nucleotides agree with TRBD1. This TCR derives from a human donor in a cohort sampled during active COVID-19. Sample: peripheral blood. CDR3 region: CASSPGTGGFAEAFF. The CDR3 region has the DNA TGTGCCAGCTCACCGGGGACAGGGGGTTTCGCCGAAGCTTTCTTT. Full variable domain (rest looked up from reference TRBV18 and TRBJ1-1): NAGVMQNPRHLVRRRGQEARLRCSPMKGHSHVYWYRQLPEEGLKFMVYLQKENIIDESGMPKERFSAEFPKEGPSILRIQQVVRGDSAAYFCASSPGTGGFAEAFFGQGTRLTVV.